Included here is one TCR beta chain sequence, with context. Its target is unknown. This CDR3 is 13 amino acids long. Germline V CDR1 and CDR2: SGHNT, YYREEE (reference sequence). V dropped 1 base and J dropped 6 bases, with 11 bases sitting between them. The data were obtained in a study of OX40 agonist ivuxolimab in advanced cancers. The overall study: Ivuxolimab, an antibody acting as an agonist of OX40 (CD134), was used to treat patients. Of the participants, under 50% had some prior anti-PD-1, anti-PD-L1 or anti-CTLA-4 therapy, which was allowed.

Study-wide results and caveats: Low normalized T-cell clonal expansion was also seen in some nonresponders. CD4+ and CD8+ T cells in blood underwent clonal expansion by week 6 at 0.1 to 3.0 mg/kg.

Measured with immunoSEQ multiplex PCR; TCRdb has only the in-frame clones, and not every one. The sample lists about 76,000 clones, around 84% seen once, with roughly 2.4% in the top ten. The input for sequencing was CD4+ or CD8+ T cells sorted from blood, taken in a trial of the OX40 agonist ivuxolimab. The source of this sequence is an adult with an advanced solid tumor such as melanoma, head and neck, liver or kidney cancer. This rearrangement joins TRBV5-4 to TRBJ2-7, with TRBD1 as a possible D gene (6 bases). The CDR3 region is CASSLTGWSEQYF. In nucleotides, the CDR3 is TGTGCCAGCAGCTTGACAGGGTGGAGCGAGCAGTACTTC.